A single sample is the source of the 29 T cell receptor beta chains below, sequenced in a study of blood T cell repertoires in COVID-19. Here immunoSEQ multiplex PCR was the method, and the copy in TCRdb shows in-frame clones only, minus some. Of approximately 300,000 clones listed, more than 70% are singletons. Source material: PBMCs or T cells enriched from blood (not recorded which). These receptors came from a woman in her 30s who had recovered from COVID-19.

In nucleotides, the CDR3 is TGTGCCAGCAGCTTGAACATCTTCACTGAAGCTTTCTTT. Its translation is CASSLNIFTEAFF. The J gene is TRBJ1-1, the V gene TRBV5-4; no definite D call. The CDR3 contains 13 residues. Germline V gene sequence: CDR1 SGHNT, CDR2 YYREEE (reference sequence). Trimming removed 1 base from V and 4 bases from J, with 8 bases in between.

The chain joins TRBV2 to TRBJ2-7; D is perhaps TRBD1 (6 bases). This CDR3 contains 14 residues. Trimming removed 4 bases at V and 3 bases at J, with 13 bases between. Germline V gene lookup returns CDR1 SNHLY and CDR2 FYNNEI. CDR3: CASSGWQGNYEQYF. The CDR3 bases are TGTGCCAGCAGTGGATGGCAGGGGAACTACGAGCAGTACTTC.

This chain joins TRBV7-9 and TRBJ1-6; the D is unclear. There are 16 residues in the CDR3. Trimming removed 1 base at V and 5 bases at J, with 12 bases between. Germline CDR1 SEHNR, CDR2 FQNEAQ (reference sequence). CDR3 residues: CASSLDALFHNSPLHF. CDR3 coding DNA: TGTGCCAGCAGCTTAGACGCACTATTCCATAATTCACCCCTCCACTTT.

There are a few counts of this clone. The gene calls are TRBV19 and TRBJ1-5, with 12 positions matching TRBD1. The CDR3 has 19 amino acids. V gave up 5 bases and J gave up 0 bases; unmatched junction bases: 11. The V gene's germline CDR1 is LNHDA and CDR2 SQIVND (reference sequence). The CDR3: CASSAGQGAILYSNQPQHF. CDR3 bases: TGTGCCAGTAGTGCGGGACAGGGGGCGATCCTATATAGCAATCAGCCCCAGCATTTT.

Of note for this clone: One end of the junction is discordant with germline, which a read error may explain. Here the CDR3 DNA reads TGTGCCAGCAGTTTTGACCAGGCCCACTTC. This translates into CASSFDQAHF. The chain uses TRBV12-3 or TRBV12-4 and TRBJ1-2; D remains ambiguous. The CDR3 is made up of 10 amino acids.

This chain connects TRBV30 to TRBJ2-6; no definite D call. CDR3 length: 14 residues. V lost 2 bases and J 4 bases, leaving 9 bases between the germline ends. CDR1 is GTSNPN and CDR2 is SVGIG in the germline V gene (reference sequence). The CDR3 loop is CAWSSGWGANVLTF. The CDR3 coding sequence is TGTGCCTGGAGTTCAGGTTGGGGGGCCAACGTCCTGACTTTC.

The J gene is TRBJ1-1, the V gene TRBV6-5, with TRBD1 matching 9 bases. Trimming cost V 2 bases and J 0 bases; bases outside gene matches: 1. From germline, CDR1 is MNHEY and CDR2 SVGAGI. The CDR3 spans 15 residues. The CDR3 DNA reads as TGTGCCAGCAGTTACGACAGGGGGATGAACACTGAAGCTTTCTTT. Its protein is CASSYDRGMNTEAFF.

The V and J genes are TRBV7-9 and TRBJ2-2, with 7 bases lining up with TRBD1. Germline assignment: CDR1 SEHNR and CDR2 FQNEAQ (reference sequence). V shed 6 bases, J shed 4 bases, and the junction held 8 bases outside the gene matches. The CDR3 sequence is 15 residues long. CDR3 DNA: TGTGCCAGCAGTTCCCCGACAGGGACCACCGGGGAGCTGTTTTTT. Amino acid sequence: CASSSPTGTTGELFF.

The V call is TRBV7-2, the J call TRBJ1-4; unclear D gene. V lost 1 base to trimming and J lost 5 bases, with 11 bases between them. The CDR3 totals 15 residues. Germline values: CDR1 SGHTA, CDR2 FQGNSA. For the CDR3, the DNA is TGTGCCAGCAGCTTAGACGGGTTATCGAATGAAAAACTGTTTTTT. Protein: CASSLDGLSNEKLFF.

This sequence joins TRBV7-2 and TRBJ1-3; D is uncertain. Trimming pared 0 bases from V and 1 base from J, leaving 10 bases between. Germline-derived CDR1 and CDR2 are SGHTA and FQGNSA. The CDR3 is made up of 16 amino acids. CDR3 bases: TGTGCCAGCAGCTTAGCGGGCGGGGTTTCTGGAAACACCATATATTTT. Residues: CASSLAGGVSGNTIYF. Full variable domain (missing parts from reference TRBV7-2 and TRBJ1-3): GAGVSQSPSNKVTEKGKDVELRCDPISGHTALYWYRQSLGQGLEFLIYFQGNSAPDKSGLPSDRFSAERTGGSVSTLTIQRTQQEDSAVYLCASSLAGGVSGNTIYFGEGSWLTVV.

This chain links TRBV9 with TRBJ1-1; perhaps TRBD1 as D (6 bases). The CDR3 has 17 amino acids. Between the trimmed V and J ends, which lost 0 bases and 4 bases, there was a span of 19 bases. The germline V gene encodes CDR1 SGDLS and CDR2 YYNGEE. The DNA for the CDR3 is TGTGCCAGCAGCGTAGACGGGGGGCTGGATCTCGTCACTGAAGCTTTCTTT. Residues: CASSVDGGLDLVTEAFF.

The CDR3: CASSLDRSSPLHF. The CDR3 nucleotides read TGTGCCAGCAGCCTTGACAGGTCTTCACCCCTCCACTTT. The chain has TRBV7-9 and TRBJ1-6, with D perhaps matching TRBD1 (6 bases). This CDR3 is built from 13 residues. The V end was cut by 5 bases, the J end by 9 bases, with 11 bases between. The germline V gene encodes CDR1 SEHNR and CDR2 FQNEAQ (reference sequence).

Written as DNA, the CDR3 is TGTGCCAGCAGCTTACTTCCAGGGGCGAACACCGGGGAGCTGTTTTTT. It translates to CASSLLPGANTGELFF. The genes are TRBV7-3 and TRBJ2-2, with a weak D call TRBD1 (6 bases). The V end was cut by 2 bases, the J end by 0 bases, with 10 bases between. The CDR3 consists of 16 residues. Per the germline V gene, CDR1 is SGHTA and CDR2 is FQGTGA.

The chain links TRBV2 to TRBJ2-3; 8 bases match TRBD2. V lost 8 bases to trimming and J lost 0 bases; unmatched junction nucleotides: 13. CDR3 length equals 17 residues. From germline, CDR1 is SNHLY and CDR2 FYNNEI. CDR3 residues: CASRAGGLGLSTDTQYF. The CDR3 nucleotides are TGTGCCAGCCGTGCGGGGGGACTTGGACTTAGCACAGATACGCAGTATTTT.

The table lists this clone with a few counts. An end of the junction differs from the germline gene, which may be a read error. The chain combines TRBV28 with TRBJ1-1; 9 positions match TRBD1. The CDR3 consists of 14 residues. The V gene's germline CDR1 is MDHEN and CDR2 SYDVKM. CDR3 protein: CASQTGGVKTEAFF. CDR3 sequence (DNA): TGTGCCAGCCAAACAGGGGGCGTGAAGACTGAAGCTTTCTTT.

This clone was counted between two and nine times. The gene calls are TRBV12-3 or TRBV12-4 and TRBJ1-1; D ambiguous. V was shortened by 7 bases and J by 6 bases, with 12 bases between the two germline ends. The CDR3 runs to 12 residues. The CDR3 nucleotides are TGTGCCAGCAATAACGGTTCGCCTGAAGCTTTCTTT. This translates into CASNNGSPEAFF.

With respect to this clone: Within the sample, other DNA sequences also encode this same CDR3. The chain uses TRBV18 and TRBJ1-2; 7 bases are shared with TRBD1. The trim removed 1 base at V and 8 bases at J, leaving 1 base unmatched. CDR3 size: 12 residues. From germline, CDR1 is KGHSH and CDR2 LQKENI. In nucleotides, the CDR3 is TGTGCCAGCTCACCACAGGGGGCGGGCTACACCTTC. It specifies CASSPQGAGYTF.

The chain uses TRBV10-1 and TRBJ2-3, with TRBD2 identical over 8 bases. Germline values: CDR1 WNHNN, CDR2 SYGVQD (reference sequence). This CDR3 has 16 residues. V was pared by 2 bases and J by 2 bases, with 6 bases of the junction left unmatched. The CDR3 loop reads CASSEVLAGITDTQYF. Here the CDR3 DNA reads TGCGCCAGCAGTGAGGTCTTAGCGGGGATCACAGATACGCAGTATTTT.

V and J are TRBV4-1 and TRBJ1-6; D gene ambiguous. The CDR3 spans 14 residues. The germline V gene encodes CDR1 MGHRA and CDR2 YSYEKL. The V end was cut by 4 bases, the J end by 7 bases, with 11 bases between. CDR3 protein: CASSLTGGNSPLHF. CDR3 coding DNA: TGCGCCAGCAGCCTCACCGGAGGAAATTCACCCCTCCACTTT.

The chain carries TRBV4-1 and TRBJ2-1, with D maybe TRBD2 (6 bases). V was cut by 6 bases and J by 0 bases, with 9 bases left in between. From germline, CDR1 is MGHRA and CDR2 YSYEKL. The length of the CDR3 is 14 residues. The CDR3 loop reads CASREGPSYNEQFF. The CDR3, as DNA: TGCGCCAGCAGGGAGGGGCCCTCCTACAATGAGCAGTTCTTC.

V usage is TRBV4-1 and J usage is TRBJ1-1; 9 bases agree with TRBD1. This CDR3 spans 17 amino acids. Unmatched junction bases numbered 15, after V lost 0 bases and J lost 10 bases. In germline, CDR1 is MGHRA, CDR2 YSYEKL. The CDR3 loop is CASSQDPLDRGVLGAFF. In DNA, the CDR3 is TGCGCCAGCAGCCAAGATCCCCTTGACAGGGGGGTTCTCGGAGCTTTCTTT.

The rearrangement joins TRBV20-1 to TRBJ1-3; no reliable D call. Trimming left V 4 bases short and J 3 bases short, with 4 bases between. Germline V gene lookup returns CDR1 DFQATT and CDR2 SNEGSKA (reference sequence). The length of the CDR3 is 11 residues. CDR3 region: CSAKHGNTIYF. As DNA, the CDR3 is TGCAGTGCTAAACATGGAAACACCATATATTTT.

This rearrangement joins TRBV30 to TRBJ2-1, with TRBD1 matching 11 bases. V lost 5 bases to trimming and J lost 6 bases; unmatched junction nucleotides: 6. CDR1 and CDR2 (germline): GTSNPN, SVGIG (reference sequence). CDR3 length equals 14 residues. CDR3 in amino acids: CAWGQGAQRNEQFF. The CDR3 DNA follows: TGTGCCTGGGGACAGGGGGCCCAGCGCAATGAGCAGTTCTTC.

The chain is built from TRBV19 and TRBJ1-2; 8 nucleotides align to TRBD1. The CDR3 is 14 amino acids. Germline V gene lookup returns CDR1 LNHDA and CDR2 SQIVND (reference sequence). The ends lost 3 bases at V and 8 bases at J; junction bases unmatched: 8. The CDR3 DNA follows: TGTGCCAGTAGTATGCAGGGGGCATCCGGGGGCTACACCTTC. This encodes CASSMQGASGGYTF.

This sequence joins TRBV6-5 and TRBJ2-7; D is possibly TRBD2 (7 bases). V dropped 5 bases and J dropped 2 bases, with 16 bases sitting between them. Germline V gene sequence: CDR1 MNHEY, CDR2 SVGAGI. The CDR3 consists of 15 residues. CDR3 protein: CASSPQPGGPYEQYF. The CDR3 nucleotides read TGTGCCAGCAGTCCCCAGCCGGGGGGCCCCTACGAGCAGTACTTC.

Worth noting for this clone: This specimen includes other DNA sequences encoding the same CDR3. The chain joins TRBV5-1 to TRBJ2-1; D gene ambiguous. Germline CDR1 is SGHRS and CDR2 is YFSETQ. This CDR3 region has 13 residues. Trimming took 2 bases from V and 4 from J, leaving 7 bases between them. The CDR3 nucleotides are TGCGCCAGCAGCTTAGACACTTACAATGAGCAGTTCTTC. Translation gives CASSLDTYNEQFF.

V and J are TRBV7-2 and TRBJ1-5, with 7 positions matching TRBD1. The CDR3 totals 16 residues. The ends lost 0 bases at V and 0 bases at J; junction bases unmatched: 2. CDR1 is SGHTA, CDR2 FQGNSA, per germline. CDR3 in DNA: TGTGCCAGCAGCTTAGCGACAGGGTATAGCAATCAGCCCCAGCATTTT. Amino acids: CASSLATGYSNQPQHF.

The chain is built from TRBV7-9 and TRBJ1-2; D not resolved. The V gene lost 3 bases and the J gene lost 1 base, with 15 bases spanning the gap. CDR3 length: 16 amino acids. Germline assignment: CDR1 SEHNR and CDR2 FQNEAQ (reference sequence). CDR3 coding DNA: TGTGCCAGCAGCTTCCCCGGCGGGGAGGTTAACTATGGCTACACCTTC. Its translation: CASSFPGGEVNYGYTF.

The chain carries TRBV5-1 and TRBJ2-7; 11 nucleotides align to TRBD2. The trim removed 2 bases at V and 1 base at J, leaving 2 bases unmatched. From germline, CDR1 is SGHRS and CDR2 YFSETQ. This CDR3 contains 15 residues. CDR3 in amino acids: CASSLGTSGSYEQYF. Written as DNA, the CDR3 is TGCGCCAGCAGCTTAGGGACTAGCGGTTCCTACGAGCAGTACTTC.